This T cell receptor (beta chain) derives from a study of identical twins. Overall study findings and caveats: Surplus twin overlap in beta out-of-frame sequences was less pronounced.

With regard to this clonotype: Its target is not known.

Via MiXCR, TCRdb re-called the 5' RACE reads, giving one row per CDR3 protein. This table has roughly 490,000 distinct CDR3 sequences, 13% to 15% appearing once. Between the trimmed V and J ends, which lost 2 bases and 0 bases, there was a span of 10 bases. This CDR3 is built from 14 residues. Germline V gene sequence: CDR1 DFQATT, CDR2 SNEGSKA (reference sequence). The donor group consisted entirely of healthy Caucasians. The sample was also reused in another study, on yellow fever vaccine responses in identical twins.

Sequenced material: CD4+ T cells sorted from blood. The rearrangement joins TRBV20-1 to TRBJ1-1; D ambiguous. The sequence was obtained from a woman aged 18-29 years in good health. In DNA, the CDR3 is TGCAGTGCTAGAACCACTCTAATGAACACTGAAGCTTTCTTT. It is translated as CSARTTLMNTEAFF.